Shown below are 9 T cell receptor beta chains from a single sample sequenced in a study of shared clonotypes between healthy human individuals. Method: immunoSEQ multiplex PCR; TCRdb's copy keeps in-frame clones and lacks some. The table shows approximately 640,000 clones, with around 91% occurring only once. Sequenced: memory CD8+ T cells from PBMCs. Described subset: CD45RO+ cells pooled with CCR7-negative TemRA cells. Every receptor here comes from a man between 18 and 35 years old in good health. Some clones in this sample may be carry-over from other donors' samples.

The J gene is TRBJ2-7, the V gene TRBV5-5, with D perhaps matching TRBD1 (5 bases). CDR1 SGHKS and CDR2 YYEKEE come from the germline V gene (reference sequence). The CDR3 runs to 16 residues. Trimming shortened V by 0 bases and J by 1 base, and 14 bases separated the two germline ends. DNA for the CDR3: TGTGCCAGCAGCTTGGGAGGCAGGGTTGCATCCTACGAGCAGTACTTC. Its translation is CASSLGGRVASYEQYF.

The V gene is TRBV7-9, the J gene TRBJ2-1; D is possibly TRBD1 (5 bases). Germline assignment: CDR1 SEHNR and CDR2 FQNEAQ (reference sequence). This CDR3 region has 12 residues. Trimming removed 5 bases at V and 7 bases at J, with 9 bases between. CDR3 in DNA: TGTGCCAGCAGCCCGACAGAGAATGAGCAGTTCTTC. Amino acid sequence: CASSPTENEQFF.

The chain is built from TRBV15 and TRBJ2-1; D perhaps matches TRBD2 (5 bases). This CDR3 region has 13 residues. The germline V and J ends were trimmed by 0 bases and 10 bases, with 10 bases remaining between them. Looked up from germline, CDR1 is LNHNV and CDR2 is YYDKDF (reference sequence). The DNA for the CDR3 is TGTGCCACCAGCAGAGATATCCAGCGGGAGCAGTTCTTC. The encoded protein is CATSRDIQREQFF.

CDR3 in amino acids: CASRSGSEHEQFF. The CDR3 bases are TGCGCCAGCAGGAGCGGGAGTGAACATGAGCAGTTCTTC. The rearrangement uses TRBV10-2 and TRBJ2-1; the match to TRBD2 covers 8 bases. V lost 6 bases to trimming and J lost 8 bases; unmatched junction nucleotides: 6. The CDR3 is 13 amino acids. Germline loops: CDR1 WSHSY, CDR2 SAAADI.

The genes are TRBV29-1 and TRBJ2-5; TRBD1 matches at 9 bases. The DNA end is more similar to TRBJ2-7, so the J call may be wrong. Germline loops: CDR1 SQVTM, CDR2 ANQGSEA. There are 13 residues in the CDR3. In nucleotides, the CDR3 is TGCAGCGCCACAGGGGGCCTCTCCTACGAGCAGTACTTC. Amino acids: CSATGGLSYEQYF.

The rearrangement joins TRBV15 to TRBJ2-2; tentative D call: TRBD2 (5 bases). CDR1 is LNHNV and CDR2 is YYDKDF in the germline V gene (reference sequence). The CDR3 extends over 18 amino acids. V shed 1 base and J shed 0 bases, with 15 bases lying between them. The CDR3 DNA is TGTGCCACCAGCAGAGGACCTGTTGAGGGTACGAACACCGGGGAGCTGTTTTTT. Residues: CATSRGPVEGTNTGELFF.

The rearrangement links TRBV9 to TRBJ2-7; the D gene is possibly TRBD2 (5 bases). Germline CDR1 reads SGDLS; CDR2 reads YYNGEE. The CDR3 runs 19 residues. V dropped 5 bases and J dropped 0 bases, with 27 bases sitting between them. In nucleotides, the CDR3 is TGTGCCAGCAGTGCGAGGGTCCAGAAGGACCTCCCTACCTCCTACGAGCAGTACTTC. Encoded protein: CASSARVQKDLPTSYEQYF.

J is TRBJ2-7 and V is TRBV15; 7 nucleotides align to TRBD2. Trimming at V came to 0 bases and at J to 3 bases, leaving 5 bases not matched to a gene. This CDR3 has 15 residues. Germline V lookup: CDR1 LNHNV, CDR2 YYDKDF (reference sequence). CDR3 loop: CATSRDQGGIYEQYF. CDR3 bases: TGTGCCACCAGCAGAGATCAGGGAGGGATCTACGAGCAGTACTTC. The full variable domain, completed using reference TRBV15 and TRBJ2-7, is DAMVIQNPRYQVTQFGKPVTLSCSQTLNHNVMYWYQQKSSQAPKLLFHYYDKDFNNEADTPDNFQSRRPNTSFCFLDIRSPGLGDTAMYLCATSRDQGGIYEQYFGPGTRLTVT.

The rearrangement uses TRBV19 and TRBJ1-5; D not resolved. Between the trimmed V and J ends, which lost 7 bases and 2 bases, there was a span of 18 bases. The CDR3 is made up of 16 amino acids. Germline V lookup: CDR1 LNHDA, CDR2 SQIVND (reference sequence). The CDR3 nucleotides read TGTGCCAGTACCCTGGGCCTACAAAGAGGCAATCAGCCCCAGCATTTT. Encoded protein: CASTLGLQRGNQPQHF.